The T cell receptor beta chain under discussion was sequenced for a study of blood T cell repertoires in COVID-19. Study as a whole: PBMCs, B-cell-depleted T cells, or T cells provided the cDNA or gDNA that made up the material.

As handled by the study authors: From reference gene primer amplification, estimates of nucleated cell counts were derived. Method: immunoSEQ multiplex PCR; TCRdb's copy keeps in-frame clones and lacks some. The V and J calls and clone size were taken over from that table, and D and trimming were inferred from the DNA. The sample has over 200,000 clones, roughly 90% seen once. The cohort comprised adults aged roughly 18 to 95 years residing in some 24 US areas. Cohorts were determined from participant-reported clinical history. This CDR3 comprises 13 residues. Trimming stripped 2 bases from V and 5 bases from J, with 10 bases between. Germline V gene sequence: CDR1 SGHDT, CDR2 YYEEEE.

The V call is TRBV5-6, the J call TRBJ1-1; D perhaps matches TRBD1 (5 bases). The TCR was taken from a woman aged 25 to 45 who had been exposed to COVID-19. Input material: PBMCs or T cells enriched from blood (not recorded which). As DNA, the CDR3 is TGTGCCAGCAGCTTCATGGGGGGGACTGAAGCTTTCTTT. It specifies CASSFMGGTEAFF.